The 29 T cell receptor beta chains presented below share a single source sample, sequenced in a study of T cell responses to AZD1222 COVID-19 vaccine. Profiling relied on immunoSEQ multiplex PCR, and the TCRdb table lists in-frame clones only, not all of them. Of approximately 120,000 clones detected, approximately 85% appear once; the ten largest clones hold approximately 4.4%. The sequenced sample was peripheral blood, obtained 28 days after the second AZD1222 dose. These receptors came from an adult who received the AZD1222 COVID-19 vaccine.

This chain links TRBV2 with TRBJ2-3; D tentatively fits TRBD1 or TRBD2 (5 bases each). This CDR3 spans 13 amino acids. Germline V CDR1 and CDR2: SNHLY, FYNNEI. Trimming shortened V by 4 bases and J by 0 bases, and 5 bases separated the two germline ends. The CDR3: CASSGGSTDTQYF. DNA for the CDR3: TGTGCCAGCAGTGGGGGGAGCACAGATACGCAGTATTTT.

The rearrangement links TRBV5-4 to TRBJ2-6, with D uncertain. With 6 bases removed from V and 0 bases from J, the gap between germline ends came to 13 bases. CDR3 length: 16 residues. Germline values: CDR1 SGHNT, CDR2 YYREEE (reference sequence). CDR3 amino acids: CASNPGRLSGANVLTF. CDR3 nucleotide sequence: TGTGCCAGCAACCCGGGCAGACTCTCTGGGGCCAACGTCCTGACTTTC.

CDR3 loop: CASSLLRMEVRLNTEAFF. The DNA of the CDR3 is TGTGCCAGCAGTTTATTAAGAATGGAGGTCCGCTTGAACACTGAAGCTTTCTTT. This rearrangement joins TRBV28 to TRBJ1-1; D gene unclear. The CDR3 covers 18 residues. With 1 base removed from V and 0 bases from J, the gap between germline ends came to 18 bases. Germline values: CDR1 MDHEN, CDR2 SYDVKM.

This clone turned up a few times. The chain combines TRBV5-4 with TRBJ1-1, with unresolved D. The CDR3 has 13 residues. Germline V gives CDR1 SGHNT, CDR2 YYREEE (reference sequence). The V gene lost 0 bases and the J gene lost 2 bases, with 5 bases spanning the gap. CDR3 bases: TGTGCCAGCAGCTTGGCCAGCAACACTGAAGCTTTCTTT. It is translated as CASSLASNTEAFF.

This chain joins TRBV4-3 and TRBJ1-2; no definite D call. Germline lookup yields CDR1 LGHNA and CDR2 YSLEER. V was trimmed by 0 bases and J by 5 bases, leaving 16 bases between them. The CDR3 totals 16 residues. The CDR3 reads CASSQDTDRVGYGYTF. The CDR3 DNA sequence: TGCGCCAGCAGCCAAGACACTGACCGGGTCGGGTATGGCTACACCTTC.

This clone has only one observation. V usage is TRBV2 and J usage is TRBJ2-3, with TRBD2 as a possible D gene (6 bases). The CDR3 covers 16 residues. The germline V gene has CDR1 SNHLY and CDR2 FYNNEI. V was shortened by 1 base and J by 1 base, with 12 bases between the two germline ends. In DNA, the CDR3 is TGTGCCAGCAGTGAAGAAGCGCGGGGAGGCACAGATACGCAGTATTTT. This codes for CASSEEARGGTDTQYF.

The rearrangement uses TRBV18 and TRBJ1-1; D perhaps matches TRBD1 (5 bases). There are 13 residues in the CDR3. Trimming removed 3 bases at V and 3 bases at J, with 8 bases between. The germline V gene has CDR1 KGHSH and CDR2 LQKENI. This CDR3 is CASSPGGDTEAFF. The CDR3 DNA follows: TGTGCCAGCTCACCGGGGGGGGACACTGAAGCTTTCTTT.

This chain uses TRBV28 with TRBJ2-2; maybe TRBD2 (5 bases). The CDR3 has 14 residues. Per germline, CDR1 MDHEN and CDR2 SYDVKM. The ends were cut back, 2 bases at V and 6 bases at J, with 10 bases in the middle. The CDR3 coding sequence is TGTGCCAGCAGTTTACCTAGCAAACCCGGGGAGCTGTTTTTT. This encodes CASSLPSKPGELFF. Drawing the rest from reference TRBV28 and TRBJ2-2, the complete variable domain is DVKVTQSSRYLVKRTGEKVFLECVQDMDHENMFWYRQDPGLGLRLIYFSYDVKMKEKGDIPEGYSVSREKKERFSLILESASTNQTSMYLCASSLPSKPGELFFGEGSRLTVL.

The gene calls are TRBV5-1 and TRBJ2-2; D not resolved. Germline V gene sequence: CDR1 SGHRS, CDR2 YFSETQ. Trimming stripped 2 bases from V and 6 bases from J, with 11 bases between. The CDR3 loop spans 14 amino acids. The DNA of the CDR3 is TGCGCCAGCAGCTTCCAACCGGAATCCGGGGAGCTGTTTTTT. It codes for CASSFQPESGELFF.

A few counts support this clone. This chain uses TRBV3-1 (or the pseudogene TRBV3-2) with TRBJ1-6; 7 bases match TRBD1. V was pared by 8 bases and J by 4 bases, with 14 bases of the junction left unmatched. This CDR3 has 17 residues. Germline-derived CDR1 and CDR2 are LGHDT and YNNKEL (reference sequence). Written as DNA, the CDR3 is TGTGCCAGCGGCTTAATGAGGACAGGAACGTATAATTCACCCCTCCACTTT. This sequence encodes CASGLMRTGTYNSPLHF.

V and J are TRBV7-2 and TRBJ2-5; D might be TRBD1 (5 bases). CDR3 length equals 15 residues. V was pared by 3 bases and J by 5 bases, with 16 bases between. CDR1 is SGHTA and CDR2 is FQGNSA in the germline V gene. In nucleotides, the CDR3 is TGTGCCAGCAGCTTTTTGGCAGGGTCCCGGGAGACCCAGTACTTC. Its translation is CASSFLAGSRETQYF.

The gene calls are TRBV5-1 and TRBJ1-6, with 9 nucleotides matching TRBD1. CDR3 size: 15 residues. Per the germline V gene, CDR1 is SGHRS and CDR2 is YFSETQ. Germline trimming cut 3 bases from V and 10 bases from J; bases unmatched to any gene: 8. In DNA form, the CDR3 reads TGCGCCAGCAGCTCGGACAGGGGAGTTGGATCACCCCTCCACTTT. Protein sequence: CASSSDRGVGSPLHF.

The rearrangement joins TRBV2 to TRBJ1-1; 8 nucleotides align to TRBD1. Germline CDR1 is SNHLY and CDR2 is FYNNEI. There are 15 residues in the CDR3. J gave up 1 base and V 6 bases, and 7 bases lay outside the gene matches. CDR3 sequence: CASRLGQGPNTEAFF. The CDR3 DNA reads TGTGCCAGCAGACTAGGACAGGGCCCGAACACTGAAGCTTTCTTT.

Here the CDR3 reads CASSIEGGRPYNEQFF. The CDR3 region has the DNA TGTGCCAGTAGTATAGAAGGGGGTAGGCCCTACAATGAGCAGTTCTTC. The V and J genes are TRBV19 and TRBJ2-1; TRBD1 is a possible D gene (6 bases). CDR3 length: 16 residues. CDR1 and CDR2 (germline): LNHDA, SQIVND (reference sequence). V was shortened by 0 bases and J by 2 bases, with 11 bases between the two germline ends.

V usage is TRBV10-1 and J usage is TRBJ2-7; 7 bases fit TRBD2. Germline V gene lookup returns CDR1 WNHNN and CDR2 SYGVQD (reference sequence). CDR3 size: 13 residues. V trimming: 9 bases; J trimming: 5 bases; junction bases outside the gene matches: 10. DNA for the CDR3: TGCGCCAGTGGAGCGGGGCCTCAGAACGAGCAGTACTTC. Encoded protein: CASGAGPQNEQYF.

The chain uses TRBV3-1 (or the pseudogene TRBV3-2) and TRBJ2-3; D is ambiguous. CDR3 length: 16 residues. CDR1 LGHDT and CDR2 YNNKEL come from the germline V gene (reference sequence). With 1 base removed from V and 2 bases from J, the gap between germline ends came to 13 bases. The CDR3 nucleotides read TGTGCCAGCAGCCAAGTCCGATTCACAGTCACAGATACGCAGTATTTT. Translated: CASSQVRFTVTDTQYF.

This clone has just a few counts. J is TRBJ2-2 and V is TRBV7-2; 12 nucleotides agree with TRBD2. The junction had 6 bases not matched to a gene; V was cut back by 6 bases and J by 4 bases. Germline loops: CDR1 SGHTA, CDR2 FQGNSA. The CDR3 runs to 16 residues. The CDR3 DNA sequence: TGTGCCAGCAGAACTAGGACTAGCGGGGTCACCGGGGAGCTGTTTTTT. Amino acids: CASRTRTSGVTGELFF.

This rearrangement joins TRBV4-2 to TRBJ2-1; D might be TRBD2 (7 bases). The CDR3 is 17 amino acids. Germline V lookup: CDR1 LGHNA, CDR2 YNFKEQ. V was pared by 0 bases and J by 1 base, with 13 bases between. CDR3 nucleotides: TGTGCCAGCAGCCAAGACCCCGGGGGGCAATCCTACAATGAGCAGTTCTTC. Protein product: CASSQDPGGQSYNEQFF.

The CDR3 DNA sequence: TGTGCCAGCAGTCCAGGGGTCCAAGAGACCCAGTACTTC. It translates to CASSPGVQETQYF. The J gene is TRBJ2-5, the V gene TRBV12-3 or TRBV12-4; TRBD1 might be the D (6 bases). V was clipped by 5 bases and J by 1 base, with 8 bases between them. The CDR3 has 13 amino acids.

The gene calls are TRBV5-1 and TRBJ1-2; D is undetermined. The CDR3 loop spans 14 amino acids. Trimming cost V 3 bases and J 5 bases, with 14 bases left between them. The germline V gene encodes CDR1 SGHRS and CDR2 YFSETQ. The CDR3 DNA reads TGCGCCAGCAGCTACCCCGCAGGTTTATATGGCTACACCTTC. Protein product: CASSYPAGLYGYTF.

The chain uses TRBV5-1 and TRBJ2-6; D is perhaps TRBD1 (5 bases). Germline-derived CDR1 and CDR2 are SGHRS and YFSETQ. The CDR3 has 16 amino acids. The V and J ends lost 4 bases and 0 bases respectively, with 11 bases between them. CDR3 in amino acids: CASSPGYLSGANVLTF. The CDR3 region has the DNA TGCGCCAGCAGCCCAGGGTACCTCTCTGGGGCCAACGTCCTGACTTTC.

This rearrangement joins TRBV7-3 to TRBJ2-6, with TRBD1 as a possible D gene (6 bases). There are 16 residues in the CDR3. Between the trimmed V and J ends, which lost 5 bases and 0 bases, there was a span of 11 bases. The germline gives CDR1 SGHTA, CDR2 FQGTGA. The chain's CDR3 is CASSRTGNSGANVLTF. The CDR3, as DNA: TGTGCCAGCAGCCGAACAGGGAACTCTGGGGCCAACGTCCTGACTTTC.

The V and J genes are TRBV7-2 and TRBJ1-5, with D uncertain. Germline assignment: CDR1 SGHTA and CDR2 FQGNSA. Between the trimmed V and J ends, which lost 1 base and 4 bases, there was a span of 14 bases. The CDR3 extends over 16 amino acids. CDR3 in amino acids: CASSLGGQPQNQPQHF. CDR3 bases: TGTGCCAGCAGCTTAGGAGGTCAGCCACAAAATCAGCCCCAGCATTTT.

The CDR3 loop reads CASSQSGQVTGELFF. In DNA, the CDR3 is TGCGCCAGCAGCCAAAGCGGGCAGGTCACCGGGGAGCTGTTTTTT. The genes are TRBV4-3 and TRBJ2-2; tentatively, D is TRBD2 (6 bases). V was cut by 2 bases and J by 4 bases, with 11 bases left in between. Germline lookup yields CDR1 LGHNA and CDR2 YSLEER. CDR3 size: 15 residues.

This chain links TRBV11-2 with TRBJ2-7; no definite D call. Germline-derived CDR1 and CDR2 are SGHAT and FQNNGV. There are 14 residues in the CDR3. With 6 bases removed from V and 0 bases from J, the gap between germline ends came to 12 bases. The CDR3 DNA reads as TGTGCCAGCAGGTATGGCTTGAACTCCTACGAGCAGTACTTC. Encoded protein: CASRYGLNSYEQYF.

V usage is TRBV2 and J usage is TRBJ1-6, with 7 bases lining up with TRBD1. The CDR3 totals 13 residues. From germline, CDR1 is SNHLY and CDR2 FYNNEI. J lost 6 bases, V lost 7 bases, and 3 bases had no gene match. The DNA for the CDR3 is TGTGCCAGCACCAGGGGGTCTAATTCACCCCTCCACTTT. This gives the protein CASTRGSNSPLHF. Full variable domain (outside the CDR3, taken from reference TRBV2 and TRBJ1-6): EPEVTQTPSHQVTQMGQEVILRCVPISNHLYFYWYRQILGQKVEFLVSFYNNEISEKSEIFDDQFSVERPDGSNFTLKIRSTKLEDSAMYFCASTRGSNSPLHFGNGTRLTVT.

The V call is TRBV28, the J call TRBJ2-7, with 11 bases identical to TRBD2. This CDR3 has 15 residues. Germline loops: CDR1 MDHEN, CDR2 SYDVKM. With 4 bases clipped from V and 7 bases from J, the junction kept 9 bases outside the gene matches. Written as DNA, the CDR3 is TGTGCCAGCAGTTCCTTAGCGGGGGGGTCTCGGGAGCAGTACTTC. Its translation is CASSSLAGGSREQYF.

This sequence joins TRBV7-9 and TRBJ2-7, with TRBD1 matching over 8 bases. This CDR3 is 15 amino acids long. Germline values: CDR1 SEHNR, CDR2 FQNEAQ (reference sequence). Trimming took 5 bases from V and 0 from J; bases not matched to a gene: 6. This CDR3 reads CASSPGTGNSYEQYF. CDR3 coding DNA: TGTGCCAGCAGCCCTGGGACAGGAAACTCCTACGAGCAGTACTTC.

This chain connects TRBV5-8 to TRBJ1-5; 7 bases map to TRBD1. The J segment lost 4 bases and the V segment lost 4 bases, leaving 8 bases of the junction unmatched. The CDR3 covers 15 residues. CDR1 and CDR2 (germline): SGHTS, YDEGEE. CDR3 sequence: CASSAMWDRNQPQHF. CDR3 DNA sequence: TGTGCCAGCAGCGCCATGTGGGACAGAAATCAGCCCCAGCATTTT.